This T cell receptor (beta chain) was recorded in a study of naive and memory T cell subsets. The SP2 primer and nested alpha and beta constant region primers amplified ligated cDNA in four rounds. Alpha and beta constant region primers primed reverse transcription for blood and skin samples. TCRdb ran MiXCR on the 5' RACE reads and lists one entry per CDR3 protein. Of 55,000 to 70,000 distinct CDR3 sequences in the sample, 6% to 8.5% are singletons; the top ten hold approximately 9.7%. The library had UMIs added by 3' ligation of an oligonucleotide to TCR cDNA. Unsorted total RNA, roughly 1 to 1000 ng, was DNase treated before reverse transcription. Trimming stripped 6 bases from V and 9 bases from J, with 17 bases between. CDR1 and CDR2 from the germline V gene are MNHEY and SVGAGI. The CDR3 totals 13 residues. This clonotype was detected only once.

The J gene is TRBJ2-5, the V gene TRBV6-5, with D possibly matching TRBD2 (5 bases). This TCR derives from a female donor in good health. The CDR3 DNA sequence: TGTGCCAGCAGGAGCGGACGCCTCCAGGCCCAGTACTTC. It is translated as CASRSGRLQAQYF.